The T cell receptor (beta chain) under discussion was sequenced for a study of T cell changes during pregnancy in multiple sclerosis. Method: immunoSEQ multiplex PCR; TCRdb's copy keeps in-frame clones and lacks some. The profile shows just over 55,000 clones, around 90% of them singletons. Sequences were derived from peripheral blood, sampled after pregnancy. The origin of this receptor is a female donor in good health, enrolled as a control in a pregnancy study.

The CDR3 nucleotides are TGTGCCAGTAGGACAGGTGGAAACACCATATATTTT. Translation: CASRTGGNTIYF. The J gene is TRBJ1-3, the V gene TRBV19, with a tentative D call TRBD1 (6 bases). The V end lost 6 bases, the J end lost 3 bases, and 6 bases lay between the germline ends. There are 12 residues in the CDR3. Germline CDR1 reads LNHDA; CDR2 reads SQIVND (reference sequence).